The clone carrying this T cell receptor (beta chain) came up many times. The treatment was: skin biopsy from PPD injection site in Mantoux-positive individual. The library had UMIs added by 3' ligation of an oligonucleotide to TCR cDNA. Germline V gene data show CDR1 as MNHEY and CDR2 as SVGAGI. The CDR3 runs 19 residues. V dropped 0 bases and J dropped 0 bases, with 15 bases sitting between them. Four PCR rounds used nested alpha and beta constant region primers plus the SP2 primer. TCRdb passed the UMI-ligation and nested PCR reads through MiXCR, listing each CDR3 protein once. The sample lists tens of thousands of distinct CDR3 sequences, roughly 6.6% seen once, with 2.5% to 3.5% in the top ten. The source of the sample is a study of naive and memory T cell subsets.

Sequenced material: skin, taken from a tuberculin skin test site. The source is an adult in good health. The V call is TRBV6-5, the J call TRBJ1-6; maybe TRBD1 (5 bases). CDR3 sequence (DNA): TGTGCCAGCAGTTACTCGAGCCAGGGATCAAGCTCCTATAATTCACCCCTCCACTTT. Its translation is CASSYSSQGSSSYNSPLHF.